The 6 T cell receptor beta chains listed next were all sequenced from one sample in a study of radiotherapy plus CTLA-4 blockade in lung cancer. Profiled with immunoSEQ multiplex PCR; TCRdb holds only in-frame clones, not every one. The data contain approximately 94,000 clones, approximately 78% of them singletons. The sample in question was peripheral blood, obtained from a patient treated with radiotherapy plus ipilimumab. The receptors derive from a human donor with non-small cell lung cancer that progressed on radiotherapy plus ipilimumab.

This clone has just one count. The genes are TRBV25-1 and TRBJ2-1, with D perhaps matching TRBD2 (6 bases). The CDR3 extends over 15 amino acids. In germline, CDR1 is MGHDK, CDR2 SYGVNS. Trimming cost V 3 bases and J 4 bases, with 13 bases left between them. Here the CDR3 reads CASSDSGTDYNEQFF. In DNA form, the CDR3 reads TGTGCCAGCAGTGACTCCGGGACTGATTACAATGAGCAGTTCTTC.

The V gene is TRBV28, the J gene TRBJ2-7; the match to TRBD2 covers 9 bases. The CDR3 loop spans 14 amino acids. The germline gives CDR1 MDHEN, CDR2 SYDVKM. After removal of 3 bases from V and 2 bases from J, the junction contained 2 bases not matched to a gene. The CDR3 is CASSFERGAYEQYF. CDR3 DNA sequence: TGTGCCAGCAGTTTCGAGCGGGGGGCCTACGAGCAGTACTTC. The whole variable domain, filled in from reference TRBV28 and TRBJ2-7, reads DVKVTQSSRYLVKRTGEKVFLECVQDMDHENMFWYRQDPGLGLRLIYFSYDVKMKEKGDIPEGYSVSREKKERFSLILESASTNQTSMYLCASSFERGAYEQYFGPGTRLTVT.

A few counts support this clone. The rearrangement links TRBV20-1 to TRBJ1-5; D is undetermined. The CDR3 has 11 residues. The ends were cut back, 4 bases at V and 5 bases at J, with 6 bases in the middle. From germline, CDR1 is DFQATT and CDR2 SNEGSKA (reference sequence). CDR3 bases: TGCAGTGCTATGGGTGATCAGCCCCAGCATTTT. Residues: CSAMGDQPQHF.

The CDR3 reads CASSPGTSGNTDTQYF. CDR3 sequence (DNA): TGTGCCAGCAGCCCCGGGACTAGCGGAAACACAGATACGCAGTATTTT. J is TRBJ2-3 and V is TRBV4-2; 11 nucleotides agree with TRBD2. Trimming removed 4 bases from V and 2 bases from J; junction bases left unmatched: 5. Germline V CDR1 and CDR2: LGHNA, YNFKEQ. The CDR3 is made up of 16 amino acids.

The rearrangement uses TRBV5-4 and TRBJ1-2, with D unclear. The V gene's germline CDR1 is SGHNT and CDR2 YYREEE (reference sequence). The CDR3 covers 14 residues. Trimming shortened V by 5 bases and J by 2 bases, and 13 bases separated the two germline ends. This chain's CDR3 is CASRKRDRNYGYTF. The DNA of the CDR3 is TGTGCCAGCAGGAAAAGGGATCGGAACTATGGCTACACCTTC.

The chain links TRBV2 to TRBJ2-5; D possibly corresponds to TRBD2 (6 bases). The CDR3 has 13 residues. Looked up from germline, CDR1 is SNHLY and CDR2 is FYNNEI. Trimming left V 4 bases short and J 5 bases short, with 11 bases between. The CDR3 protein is CASSGGRGETQYF. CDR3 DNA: TGTGCCAGCAGTGGAGGACGGGGGGAGACCCAGTACTTC. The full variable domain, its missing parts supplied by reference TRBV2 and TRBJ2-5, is EPEVTQTPSHQVTQMGQEVILRCVPISNHLYFYWYRQILGQKVEFLVSFYNNEISEKSEIFDDQFSVERPDGSNFTLKIRSTKLEDSAMYFCASSGGRGETQYFGPGTRLLVL.